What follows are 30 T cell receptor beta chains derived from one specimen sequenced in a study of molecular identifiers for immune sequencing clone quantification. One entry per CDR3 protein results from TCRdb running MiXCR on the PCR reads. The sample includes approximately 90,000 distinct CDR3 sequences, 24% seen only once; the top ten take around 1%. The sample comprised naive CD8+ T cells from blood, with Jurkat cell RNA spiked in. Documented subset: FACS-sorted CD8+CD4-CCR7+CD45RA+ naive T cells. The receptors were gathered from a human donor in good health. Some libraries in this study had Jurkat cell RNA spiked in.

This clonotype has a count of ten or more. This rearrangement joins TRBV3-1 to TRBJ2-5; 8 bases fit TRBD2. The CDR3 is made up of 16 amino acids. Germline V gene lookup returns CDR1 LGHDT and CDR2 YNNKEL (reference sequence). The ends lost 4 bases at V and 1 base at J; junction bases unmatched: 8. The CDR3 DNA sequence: TGTGCCAGCAGCCCAACCATAGCGGGAAGCCAAGAGACCCAGTACTTC. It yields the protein CASSPTIAGSQETQYF.

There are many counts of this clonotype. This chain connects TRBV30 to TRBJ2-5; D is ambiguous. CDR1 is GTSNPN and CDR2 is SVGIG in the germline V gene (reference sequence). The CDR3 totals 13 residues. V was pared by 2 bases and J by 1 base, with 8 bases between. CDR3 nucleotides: TGTGCCTGGAGTCTGGACGTCCAAGAGACCCAGTACTTC. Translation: CAWSLDVQETQYF.

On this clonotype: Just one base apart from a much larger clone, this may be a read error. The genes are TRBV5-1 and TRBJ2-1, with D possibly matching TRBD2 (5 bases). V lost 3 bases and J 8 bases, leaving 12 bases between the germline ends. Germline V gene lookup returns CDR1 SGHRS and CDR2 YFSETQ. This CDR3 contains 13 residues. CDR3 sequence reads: CASSWTSGDEQFF. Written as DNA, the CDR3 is TGCGCCAGCAGCTGGACGTCCGGGGATGAGCAGTTCTTC.

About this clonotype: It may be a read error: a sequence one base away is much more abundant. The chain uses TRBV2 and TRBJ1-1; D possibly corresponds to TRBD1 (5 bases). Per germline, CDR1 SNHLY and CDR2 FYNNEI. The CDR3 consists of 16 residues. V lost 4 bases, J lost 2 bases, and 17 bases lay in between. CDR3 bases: TGTGCCAGCAGTGGGTCGACAGACCTCATAAACACTGAAGCTTTCTTT. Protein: CASSGSTDLINTEAFF.

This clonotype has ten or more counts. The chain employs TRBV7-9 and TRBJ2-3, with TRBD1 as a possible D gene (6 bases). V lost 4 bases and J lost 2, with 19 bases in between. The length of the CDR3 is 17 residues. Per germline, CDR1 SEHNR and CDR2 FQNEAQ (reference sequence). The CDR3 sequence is CASSSPSVGGVTDTQYF. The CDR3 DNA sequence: TGTGCCAGCAGCTCCCCAAGTGTAGGGGGAGTCACAGATACGCAGTATTTT.

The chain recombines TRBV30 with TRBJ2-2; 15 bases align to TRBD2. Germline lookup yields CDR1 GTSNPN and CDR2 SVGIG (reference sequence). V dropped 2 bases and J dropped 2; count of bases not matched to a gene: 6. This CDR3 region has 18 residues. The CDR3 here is CAWSSGLAGGPNTGELFF. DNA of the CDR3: TGTGCCTGGAGTTCTGGACTAGCGGGGGGGCCAAACACCGGGGAGCTGTTTTTT.

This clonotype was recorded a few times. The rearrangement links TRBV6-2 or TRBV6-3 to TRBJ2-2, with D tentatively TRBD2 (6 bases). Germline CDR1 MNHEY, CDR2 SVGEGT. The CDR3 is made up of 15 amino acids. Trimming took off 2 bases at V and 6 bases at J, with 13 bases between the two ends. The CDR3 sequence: CASSYGGSIAGELFF. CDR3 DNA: TGTGCCAGCAGTTACGGGGGGAGTATTGCCGGGGAGCTGTTTTTT.

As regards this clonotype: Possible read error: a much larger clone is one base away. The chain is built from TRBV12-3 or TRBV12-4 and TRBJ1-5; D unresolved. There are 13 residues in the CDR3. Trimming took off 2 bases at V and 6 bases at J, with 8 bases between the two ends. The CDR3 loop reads CASSLFGIQPQHF. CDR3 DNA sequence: TGTGCCAGCAGTTTATTCGGAATTCAGCCCCAGCATTTT.

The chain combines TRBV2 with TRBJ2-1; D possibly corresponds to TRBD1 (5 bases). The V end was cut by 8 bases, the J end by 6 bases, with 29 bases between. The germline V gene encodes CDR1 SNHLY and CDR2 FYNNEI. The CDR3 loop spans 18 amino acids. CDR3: CASGGSMDTTSSSNEQFF. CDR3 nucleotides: TGTGCCAGCGGTGGATCGATGGACACGACTTCCTCTAGCAATGAGCAGTTCTTC. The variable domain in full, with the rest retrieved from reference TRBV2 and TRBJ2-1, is EPEVTQTPSHQVTQMGQEVILRCVPISNHLYFYWYRQILGQKVEFLVSFYNNEISEKSEIFDDQFSVERPDGSNFTLKIRSTKLEDSAMYFCASGGSMDTTSSSNEQFFGPGTRLTVL.

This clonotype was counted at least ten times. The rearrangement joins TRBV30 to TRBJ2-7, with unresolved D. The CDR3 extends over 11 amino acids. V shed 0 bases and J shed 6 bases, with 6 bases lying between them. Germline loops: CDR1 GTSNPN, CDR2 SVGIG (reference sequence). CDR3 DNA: TGTGCCTGGAGTGTATCAACCGAGCAGTACTTC. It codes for CAWSVSTEQYF.

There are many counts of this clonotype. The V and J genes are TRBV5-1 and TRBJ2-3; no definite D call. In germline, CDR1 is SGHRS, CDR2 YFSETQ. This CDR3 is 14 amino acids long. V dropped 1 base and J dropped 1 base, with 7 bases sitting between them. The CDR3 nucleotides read TGCGCCAGCAGCTTGATAACAGGCACAGATACGCAGTATTTT. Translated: CASSLITGTDTQYF.

The CDR3: CASSRLVTDTQYF. The CDR3 coding sequence is TGTGCCAGTAGTAGGCTAGTGACGGATACGCAGTATTTT. The chain recombines TRBV19 with TRBJ2-3; D is unclear. The V and J ends lost 4 bases and 6 bases respectively, with 11 bases between them. CDR1 and CDR2 from the germline V gene are LNHDA and SQIVND (reference sequence). The CDR3 sequence is 13 residues long.

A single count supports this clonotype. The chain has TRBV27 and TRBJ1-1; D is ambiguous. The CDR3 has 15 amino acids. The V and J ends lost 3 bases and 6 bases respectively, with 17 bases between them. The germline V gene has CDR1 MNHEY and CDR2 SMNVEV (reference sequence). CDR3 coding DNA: TGTGCCAGCAGTTTTTCTAGGACCGCGACCCCTGAAGCTTTCTTT. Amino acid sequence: CASSFSRTATPEAFF.

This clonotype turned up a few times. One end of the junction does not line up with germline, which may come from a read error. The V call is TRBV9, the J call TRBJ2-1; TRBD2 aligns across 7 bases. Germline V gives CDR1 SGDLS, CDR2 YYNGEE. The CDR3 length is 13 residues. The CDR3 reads CASSPAGYNEPFF. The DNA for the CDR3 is TGTGCCAGCAGCCCAGCGGGGTACAATGAGCCGTTCTTC.

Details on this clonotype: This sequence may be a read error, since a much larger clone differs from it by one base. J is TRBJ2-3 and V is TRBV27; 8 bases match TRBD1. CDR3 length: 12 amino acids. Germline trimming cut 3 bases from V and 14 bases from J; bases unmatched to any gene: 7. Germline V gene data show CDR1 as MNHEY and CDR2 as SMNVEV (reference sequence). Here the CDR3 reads CASSLVGQGPYF. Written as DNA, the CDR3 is TGTGCCAGCAGTTTGGTTGGACAGGGTCCGTATTTT.

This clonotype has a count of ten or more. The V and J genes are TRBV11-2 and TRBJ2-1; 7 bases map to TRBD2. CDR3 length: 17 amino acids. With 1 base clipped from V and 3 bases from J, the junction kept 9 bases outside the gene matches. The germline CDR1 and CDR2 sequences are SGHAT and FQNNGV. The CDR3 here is CASSLGWQGGSYNEQFF. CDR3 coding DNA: TGTGCCAGCAGCTTAGGGTGGCAGGGCGGGAGCTACAATGAGCAGTTCTTC. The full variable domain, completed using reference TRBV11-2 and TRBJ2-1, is EAGVAQSPRYKIIEKRQSVAFWCNPISGHATLYWYQQILGQGPKLLIQFQNNGVVDDSQLPKDRFSAERLKGVDSTLKIQPAKLEDSAVYLCASSLGWQGGSYNEQFFGPGTRLTVL.

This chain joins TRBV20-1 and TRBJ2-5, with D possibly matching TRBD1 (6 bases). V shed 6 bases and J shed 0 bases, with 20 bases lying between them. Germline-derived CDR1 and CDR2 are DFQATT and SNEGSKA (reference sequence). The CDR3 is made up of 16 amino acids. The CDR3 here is CSALRQERGYQETQYF. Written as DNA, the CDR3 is TGCAGTGCCTTAAGACAGGAGCGAGGGTACCAAGAGACCCAGTACTTC.

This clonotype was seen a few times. The CDR3: CASVGLAGLTNTGELFF. Here the CDR3 DNA reads TGTGCCAGTGTCGGGCTAGCGGGCCTCACGAACACCGGGGAGCTGTTTTTT. The rearrangement uses TRBV6-1 and TRBJ2-2, with 8 positions matching TRBD2. The junction had 12 bases not matched to a gene; V was cut back by 9 bases and J by 0 bases. Germline V CDR1 and CDR2: MNHNS, SASEGT. This CDR3 spans 17 amino acids.

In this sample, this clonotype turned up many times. For the CDR3, the DNA is TGTGCCAGCAGCTTAGGTGTGCAGCCCCAGCATTTT. This gives the protein CASSLGVQPQHF. The V and J genes are TRBV7-9 and TRBJ1-5; D remains ambiguous. This CDR3 has 12 residues. V was trimmed by 1 base and J by 7 bases, leaving 5 bases between them. Germline CDR1 and CDR2: SEHNR and FQNEAQ (reference sequence).

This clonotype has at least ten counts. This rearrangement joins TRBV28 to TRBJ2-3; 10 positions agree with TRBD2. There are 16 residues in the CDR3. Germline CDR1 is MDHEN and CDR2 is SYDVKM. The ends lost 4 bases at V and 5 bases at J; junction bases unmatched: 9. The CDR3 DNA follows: TGTGCCAGCAGTTCGTTAAGCGGGAGGGCCTTAGATACGCAGTATTTT. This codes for CASSSLSGRALDTQYF.

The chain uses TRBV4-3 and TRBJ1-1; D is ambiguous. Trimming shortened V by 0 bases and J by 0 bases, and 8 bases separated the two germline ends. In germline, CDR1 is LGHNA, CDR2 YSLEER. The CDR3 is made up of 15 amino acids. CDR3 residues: CASSQDITVNTEAFF. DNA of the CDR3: TGCGCCAGCAGCCAAGATATTACGGTGAACACTGAAGCTTTCTTT.

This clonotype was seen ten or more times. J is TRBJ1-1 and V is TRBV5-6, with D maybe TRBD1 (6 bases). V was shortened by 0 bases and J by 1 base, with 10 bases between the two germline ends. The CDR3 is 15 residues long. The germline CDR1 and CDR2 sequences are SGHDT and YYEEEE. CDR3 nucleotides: TGTGCCAGCAGCTTGGTGGACAGTCAGAACACTGAAGCTTTCTTT. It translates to CASSLVDSQNTEAFF.

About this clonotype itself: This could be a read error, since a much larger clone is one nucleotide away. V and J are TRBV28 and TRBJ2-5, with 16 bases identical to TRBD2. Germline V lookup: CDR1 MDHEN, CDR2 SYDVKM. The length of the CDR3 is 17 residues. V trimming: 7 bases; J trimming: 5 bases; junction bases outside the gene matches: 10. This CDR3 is CASTTMGLAGGVETQYF. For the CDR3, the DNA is TGTGCCAGCACCACAATGGGACTAGCGGGAGGGGTTGAGACCCAGTACTTC.

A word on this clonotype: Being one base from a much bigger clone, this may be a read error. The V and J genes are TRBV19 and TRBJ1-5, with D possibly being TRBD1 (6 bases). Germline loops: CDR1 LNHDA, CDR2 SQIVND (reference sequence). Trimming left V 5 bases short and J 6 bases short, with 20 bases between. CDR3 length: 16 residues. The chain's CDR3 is CASSPGERGLVQPQHF. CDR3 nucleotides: TGTGCCAGTAGTCCGGGGGAGAGGGGGTTAGTTCAGCCCCAGCATTTT.

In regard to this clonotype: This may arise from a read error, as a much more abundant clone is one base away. CDR3 residues: CASGQDPGARPVF. The CDR3 nucleotides read TGCGCCAGCGGCCAAGACCCCGGCGCTAGACCCGTCTTC. The chain has TRBV4-1 and TRBJ2-7; D gene uncertain. Germline V gene sequence: CDR1 MGHRA, CDR2 YSYEKL. The CDR3 consists of 13 residues.

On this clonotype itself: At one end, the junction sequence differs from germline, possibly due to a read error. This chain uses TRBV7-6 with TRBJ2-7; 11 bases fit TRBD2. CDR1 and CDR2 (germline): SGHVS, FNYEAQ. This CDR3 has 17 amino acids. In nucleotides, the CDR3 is TGTGCCAGCGGCTTAGAAAGTAGCGGGGGGGCCTATTACGAGCGGTGCTTC. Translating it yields CASGLESSGGAYYERCF.

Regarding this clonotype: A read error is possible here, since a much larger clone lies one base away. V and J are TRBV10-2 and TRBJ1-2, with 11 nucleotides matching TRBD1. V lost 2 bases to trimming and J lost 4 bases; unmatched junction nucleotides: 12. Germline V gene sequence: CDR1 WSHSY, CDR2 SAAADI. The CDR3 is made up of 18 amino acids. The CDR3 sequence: CASSEPWTGGAEGYGYTF. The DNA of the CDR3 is TGCGCCAGCAGTGAGCCCTGGACAGGGGGCGCAGAGGGCTATGGCTACACCTTC.

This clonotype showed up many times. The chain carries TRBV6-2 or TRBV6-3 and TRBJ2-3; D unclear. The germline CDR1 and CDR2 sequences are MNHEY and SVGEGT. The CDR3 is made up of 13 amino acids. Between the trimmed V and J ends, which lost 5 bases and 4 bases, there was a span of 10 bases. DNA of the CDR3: TGTGCCAGCAGTCTATTTGGATCAGATACGCAGTATTTT. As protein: CASSLFGSDTQYF.

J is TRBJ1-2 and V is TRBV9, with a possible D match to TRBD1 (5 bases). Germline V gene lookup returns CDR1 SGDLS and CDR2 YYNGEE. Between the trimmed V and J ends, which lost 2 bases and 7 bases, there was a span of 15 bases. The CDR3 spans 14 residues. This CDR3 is CASSVGTPSGGYTF. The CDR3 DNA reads TGTGCCAGCAGCGTCGGGACTCCCTCGGGTGGCTACACCTTC.

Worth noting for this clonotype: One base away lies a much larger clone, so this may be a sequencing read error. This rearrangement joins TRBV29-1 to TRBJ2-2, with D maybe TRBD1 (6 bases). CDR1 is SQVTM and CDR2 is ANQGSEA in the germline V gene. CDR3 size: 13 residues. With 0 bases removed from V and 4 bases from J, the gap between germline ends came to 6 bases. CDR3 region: CSVEEGGTGELFF. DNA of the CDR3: TGCAGCGTTGAAGAAGGGGGCACCGGGGAGCTGTTTTTT.